The clone carrying this TCR beta chain was counted once. The sample belongs to a study of technical replicates of blood from a few donors. Using immunoSEQ multiplex PCR, the repertoire was profiled, and TCRdb retains in-frame clones only, with some absent. Among 70,000 to 85,000 clones listed, approximately 97% were seen once. This CDR3 is built from 14 residues. CDR1 LNHDA and CDR2 SQIVND come from the germline V gene (reference sequence). The V segment lost 3 bases and the J segment 5 bases; nucleotides outside the gene matches: 4. The sequencing sample was made of T cells isolated from PBMCs. The sequence derives from a human donor in good health. The V and J genes are TRBV19 and TRBJ1-5; TRBD1 aligns across 7 bases. This CDR3 is CASSIITGDQPQHF. The CDR3 nucleotides are TGTGCCAGTAGTATCATCACAGGGGATCAGCCCCAGCATTTT.